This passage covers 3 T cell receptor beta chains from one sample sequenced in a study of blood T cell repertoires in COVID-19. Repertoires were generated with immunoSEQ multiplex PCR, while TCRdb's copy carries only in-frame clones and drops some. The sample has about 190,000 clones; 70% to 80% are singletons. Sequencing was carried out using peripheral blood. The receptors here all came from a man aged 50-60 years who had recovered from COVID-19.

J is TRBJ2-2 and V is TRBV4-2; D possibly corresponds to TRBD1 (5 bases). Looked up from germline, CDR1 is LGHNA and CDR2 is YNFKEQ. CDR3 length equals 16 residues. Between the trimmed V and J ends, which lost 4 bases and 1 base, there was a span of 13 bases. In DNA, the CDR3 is TGTGCCAGCAGCCCTATCTCAGGGCTGAACACCGGGGAGCTGTTTTTT. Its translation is CASSPISGLNTGELFF.

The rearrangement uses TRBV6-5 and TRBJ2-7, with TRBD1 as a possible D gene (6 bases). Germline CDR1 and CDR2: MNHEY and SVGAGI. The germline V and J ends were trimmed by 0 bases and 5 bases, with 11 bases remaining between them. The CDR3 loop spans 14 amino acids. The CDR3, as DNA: TGTGCCAGCAGTTACTCGAACAGGGTAAACGAGCAGTACTTC. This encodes CASSYSNRVNEQYF.

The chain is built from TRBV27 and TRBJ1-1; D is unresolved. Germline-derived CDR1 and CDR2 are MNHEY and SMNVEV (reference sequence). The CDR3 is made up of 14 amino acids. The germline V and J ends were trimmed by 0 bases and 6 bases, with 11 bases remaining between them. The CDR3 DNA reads TGTGCCAGCAGTTTATCACCCTCCGCGGCTGAAGCTTTCTTT. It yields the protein CASSLSPSAAEAFF.